The next 22 T cell receptor beta chains were all read from a single sample in a study of OX40 agonist ivuxolimab in advanced cancers. Sequencing used immunoSEQ multiplex PCR; TCRdb keeps in-frame clones, though not all of them. This sample has approximately 100,000 clones, with roughly 91% found just once. The sample was CD4+ or CD8+ T cells sorted from blood, taken in a trial of the OX40 agonist ivuxolimab. The receptors were sampled from an adult with an advanced solid tumor such as melanoma, head and neck, liver or kidney cancer.

The V call is TRBV9, the J call TRBJ2-5; the D gene could be TRBD1 or TRBD2 (5 bases each). Germline V gives CDR1 SGDLS, CDR2 YYNGEE. The CDR3 consists of 15 residues. Trimming took 0 bases from V and 3 from J, leaving 12 bases between them. The CDR3 coding sequence is TGTGCCAGCAGCGTAGAGAGGGGTGAAAAAGAGACCCAGTACTTC. Residues: CASSVERGEKETQYF.

This chain uses TRBV30 with TRBJ1-3; no reliable D call. The CDR3 has 12 amino acids. Germline V gene data show CDR1 as GTSNPN and CDR2 as SVGIG (reference sequence). Trimming cost V 5 bases and J 5 bases, with 10 bases left between them. The CDR3 is CAWGLTRNTIYF. CDR3 sequence (DNA): TGTGCCTGGGGTTTGACCCGAAACACCATATATTTT. The variable domain in full, completed from reference TRBV30 and TRBJ1-3, reads SQTIHQWPATLVQPVGSPLSLECTVEGTSNPNLYWYRQAAGRGLQLLFYSVGIGQISSEVPQNLSASRPQDRQFILSSKKLLLSDSGFYLCAWGLTRNTIYFGEGSWLTVV.

The CDR3 nucleotides are TGTGCAAGTCGCTTAGCGGCAGGAATTGTAGCCAAAAACATTCAGTACTTC. It codes for CASRLAAGIVAKNIQYF. J is TRBJ2-4 and V is TRBV12-2; TRBD1 was called by the table and not checked on the DNA. TRBV12-2 is annotated as a pseudogene. This CDR3 comprises 17 residues.

The chain couples TRBV6-5 to TRBJ2-7, with D maybe TRBD2 (6 bases). This CDR3 region has 16 residues. Germline CDR1 and CDR2: MNHEY and SVGAGI. V was pared by 0 bases and J by 3 bases, with 15 bases between. As DNA, the CDR3 is TGTGCCAGCAGTTACTCCGACAGCTACGGGAGCTACGAGCAGTACTTC. This sequence encodes CASSYSDSYGSYEQYF.

The rearrangement links TRBV19 to TRBJ1-2; 9 nucleotides agree with TRBD1. The CDR3 covers 15 residues. Unmatched junction bases numbered 9, after V lost 5 bases and J lost 5 bases. Per the germline V gene, CDR1 is LNHDA and CDR2 is SQIVND (reference sequence). The CDR3 protein is CASSRSRDREYGYTF. Here the CDR3 DNA reads TGTGCCAGTAGTCGATCCCGGGACAGGGAATATGGCTACACCTTC.

CDR3 sequence: CASSSQRYEQYF. Here the CDR3 DNA reads TGTGCCAGCAGCTCCCAGCGATACGAGCAGTACTTC. The chain joins TRBV7-2 to TRBJ2-7; D call uncertain. Trimming cost V 4 bases and J 4 bases, with 8 bases left between them. This CDR3 contains 12 residues. Per the germline V gene, CDR1 is SGHTA and CDR2 is FQGNSA.

The chain uses TRBV5-1 and TRBJ2-7; TRBD2 agrees at 9 bases. Looked up from germline, CDR1 is SGHRS and CDR2 is YFSETQ. The CDR3 spans 16 residues. The V gene end was trimmed by 0 bases and the J gene end by 4 bases; junction bases not matched to a gene: 8. The CDR3 here is CASSLVSREGNYEQYF. DNA of the CDR3: TGCGCCAGCAGCTTGGTATCGCGGGAGGGGAATTACGAGCAGTACTTC.

The rearrangement uses TRBV4-1 and TRBJ2-1, with 7 bases identical to TRBD2. CDR1 MGHRA and CDR2 YSYEKL come from the germline V gene. CDR3 length: 14 residues. Trimming took 3 bases from V and 9 from J; bases not matched to a gene: 8. DNA of the CDR3: TGCGCCAGCAGCCAGCCAGGACTAGTCGGTGAGCAGTTCTTC. This sequence encodes CASSQPGLVGEQFF.

V and J are TRBV18 and TRBJ2-5; 9 bases map to TRBD1. V shed 2 bases and J 5 bases; nucleotides not matched to a gene: 3. Germline CDR1 and CDR2: KGHSH and LQKENI. This CDR3 is 14 amino acids long. The CDR3 bases are TGTGCCAGCTCACCAGACAGGGGGTTGGAGACCCAGTACTTC. Protein product: CASSPDRGLETQYF.

A note on this clone: Germline and junction disagree at one end, which may indicate a read error. The chain links TRBV4-3 to TRBJ2-7; perhaps TRBD2 as D (6 bases). CDR3 length equals 13 residues. Germline CDR1 is LGHNA and CDR2 is YSLEER. CDR3 sequence reads: CASTGDWPYGQYF. The CDR3 DNA reads as TGCGCCAGCACGGGGGACTGGCCTTACGGGCAGTACTTC.

The chain recombines TRBV30 with TRBJ2-2; D call uncertain. V lost 0 bases and J lost 7, with 12 bases in between. CDR3 size: 14 residues. CDR1 and CDR2 from the germline V gene are GTSNPN and SVGIG (reference sequence). The CDR3 bases are TGTGCCTGGAGTGTACTTTTGGGGAACGGGGAGCTGTTTTTT. Translating gives CAWSVLLGNGELFF.

J is TRBJ1-4 and V is TRBV7-2; perhaps TRBD1 as D (6 bases). Germline V CDR1 and CDR2: SGHTA, FQGNSA. CDR3 length: 14 amino acids. Deletions cut 5 bases from V and 5 bases from J, with 12 bases between. The CDR3 nucleotides are TGTGCCAGCAGCCCCGACAGGTTCAATGAAAAACTGTTTTTT. This sequence encodes CASSPDRFNEKLFF.

This clone was counted a few times. The V call is TRBV25-1, the J call TRBJ1-4, with TRBD1 identical over 10 bases. Per germline, CDR1 MGHDK and CDR2 SYGVNS. V lost 4 bases and J lost 6; bases outside the gene matches: 8. The CDR3 contains 16 residues. As DNA, the CDR3 is TGTGCCAGCAGTGCCTCCCCCGGGACAGGGGATGAAAAACTGTTTTTT. Its protein product is CASSASPGTGDEKLFF. Variable domain in full (rest from reference TRBV25-1 and TRBJ1-4): EADIYQTPRYLVIGTGKKITLECSQTMGHDKMYWYQQDPGMELHLIHYSYGVNSTEKGDLSSESTVSRIRTEHFPLTLESARPSHTSQYLCASSASPGTGDEKLFFGSGTQLSVL.

The rearrangement links TRBV19 to TRBJ2-5; TRBD2 matches 7 bases. Germline loops: CDR1 LNHDA, CDR2 SQIVND (reference sequence). V lost 6 bases to trimming and J lost 5 bases; unmatched junction nucleotides: 9. The CDR3 is made up of 14 amino acids. The CDR3 region is CASRRMGGGETQYF. The CDR3 nucleotides read TGTGCCAGTAGGCGAATGGGGGGAGGGGAGACCCAGTACTTC.

The V and J genes are TRBV29-1 and TRBJ2-3; TRBD2 aligns across 8 bases. The V gene end was trimmed by 4 bases and the J gene end by 6 bases; junction bases not matched to a gene: 6. There are 13 residues in the CDR3. Germline V gene sequence: CDR1 SQVTM, CDR2 ANQGSEA. In nucleotides, the CDR3 is TGCAGCGTTGGAGAGACTAGCGTCGATACGCAGTATTTT. Encoded protein: CSVGETSVDTQYF.

This clone has only one observation. The chain employs TRBV11-3 and TRBJ2-1; TRBD2 matches 7 bases. Germline-derived CDR1 and CDR2 are SGHNT and YENEEA. With V trimmed by 0 bases and J by 10 bases, 9 bases remained unmatched. The CDR3 is 15 amino acids. CDR3 sequence reads: CASSLDGSREGEQFF. DNA of the CDR3: TGTGCCAGCAGCTTAGATGGTAGTAGGGAGGGGGAGCAGTTCTTC.

The CDR3 spells CASTWLRGTTEAFF. DNA of the CDR3: TGTGCCAGCACCTGGCTCCGAGGGACCACTGAAGCTTTCTTT. The V call is TRBV11-3, the J call TRBJ1-1, with D maybe TRBD1 (5 bases). The CDR3 covers 14 residues. Germline V gives CDR1 SGHNT, CDR2 YENEEA. Trimming removed 7 bases from V and 4 bases from J, with 16 bases in between.

This chain joins TRBV7-6 and TRBJ1-4; D is undetermined. The V end was cut by 1 base, the J end by 3 bases, with 9 bases between. CDR3 length: 15 amino acids. Germline V gene lookup returns CDR1 SGHVS and CDR2 FNYEAQ. The CDR3, as DNA: TGTGCCAGCAGCTTAGTGGTGAGGCCTAATGAAAAACTGTTTTTT. It encodes CASSLVVRPNEKLFF.

This rearrangement joins TRBV4-3 to TRBJ2-7; TRBD1 agrees at 11 bases. The J call is uncertain, as TRBJ2-5 better fits the DNA end. CDR3 length: 16 residues. Germline V gene data show CDR1 as LGHNA and CDR2 as YSLEER. The CDR3 nucleotides read TGCGCCAGCAGCCAGGGGACAGGGGGTGTAGGGGAGACCCAGTACTTC. Protein: CASSQGTGGVGETQYF.

CDR3 loop: CASSFRAGTGDTQYF. CDR3 DNA: TGTGCCAGCAGCTTTCGGGCAGGGACGGGGGATACGCAGTATTTT. J is TRBJ2-3 and V is TRBV5-4, with D perhaps being TRBD1 or TRBD2 (5 bases each). The germline CDR1 and CDR2 sequences are SGHNT and YYREEE (reference sequence). This CDR3 has 15 residues. The V end was cut by 2 bases, the J end by 6 bases, with 16 bases between.

This chain links TRBV28 with TRBJ2-3; 9 positions agree with TRBD2. Trimming at V came to 6 bases and at J to 0 bases, leaving 7 bases not matched to a gene. Per the germline V gene, CDR1 is MDHEN and CDR2 is SYDVKM. The length of the CDR3 is 16 residues. CDR3 loop: CASRSLAGTSTDTQYF. CDR3 DNA: TGTGCCAGCAGAAGTCTAGCGGGGACTAGCACAGATACGCAGTATTTT.

The chain uses TRBV27 and TRBJ1-3, with D unresolved. V was cut by 3 bases and J by 0 bases, with 9 bases left in between. This CDR3 has 15 amino acids. CDR1 is MNHEY and CDR2 is SMNVEV in the germline V gene (reference sequence). Written as DNA, the CDR3 is TGTGCCAGCAGTTTCACTCCACCCTCTGGAAACACCATATATTTT. This gives the protein CASSFTPPSGNTIYF.